This T cell receptor beta chain comes out of a study of regulatory T cells in long-lasting Graves disease. General study points: Owing to a sample size that was small, accuracy may have been reduced.

Library construction for TCR beta used iRepertoire HTBI primers and Arm-PCR of CDR3 regions. TCRdb redid the calling of the multiplex PCR reads with MiXCR, one entry per CDR3 protein. The sample consists of hundreds of thousands of distinct CDR3 sequences, less than 25% of them appearing once. This CDR3 has 13 residues. The germline gives CDR1 SQVTM, CDR2 ANQGSEA. Unmatched junction bases numbered 4, after V lost 5 bases and J lost 1 base. Time point denoted: persistent/refractory GD, antithyroid drugs over 5 years with positive TRAb. PBMCs were the source of the RNA used for TCR sequencing. On this clonotype: Its antigen remains unidentified.

The sequences come from peripheral blood mononuclear cells (PBMCs), collected when the disease was refractory, from a patient treated with antithyroid drugs. This receptor was obtained from a female donor with Graves disease. V and J are TRBV29-1 and TRBJ2-7, with TRBD1 identical over 8 bases. CDR3: CSVLTGASYEQYF. The CDR3, as DNA: TGCAGCGTTCTGACAGGGGCTTCCTACGAGCAGTACTTC.